This T cell receptor (beta chain) came from a study of T cells in narcolepsy. Whole-study context: Healthy controls were enrolled alongside patients with narcolepsy type 1 or type 2. Study-wide findings and caveats: Autoreactive clonotypes reportedly recurred in blood of same and different patients, not controls.

Sequencing used immunoSEQ multiplex PCR; TCRdb keeps in-frame clones, though not all of them. The table lists approximately 35,000 clones, about 80% of them singletons. The CDR3 is made up of 13 amino acids. Germline V lookup: CDR1 MNHNS, CDR2 SASEGT. V was cut by 7 bases and J by 10 bases, with 17 bases left in between. About this clone itself: Its antigen is unknown.

This clonotype was sampled from a human donor in good health. Sequencing was performed on memory (CD45RA-) CD4+ T cells from blood. The chain has TRBV6-1 and TRBJ2-1, with D maybe TRBD2 (6 bases). This chain's CDR3 is CASNTYVRGEQFF. CDR3 bases: TGTGCCAGCAATACCTACGTCCGGGGGGAGCAGTTCTTC.